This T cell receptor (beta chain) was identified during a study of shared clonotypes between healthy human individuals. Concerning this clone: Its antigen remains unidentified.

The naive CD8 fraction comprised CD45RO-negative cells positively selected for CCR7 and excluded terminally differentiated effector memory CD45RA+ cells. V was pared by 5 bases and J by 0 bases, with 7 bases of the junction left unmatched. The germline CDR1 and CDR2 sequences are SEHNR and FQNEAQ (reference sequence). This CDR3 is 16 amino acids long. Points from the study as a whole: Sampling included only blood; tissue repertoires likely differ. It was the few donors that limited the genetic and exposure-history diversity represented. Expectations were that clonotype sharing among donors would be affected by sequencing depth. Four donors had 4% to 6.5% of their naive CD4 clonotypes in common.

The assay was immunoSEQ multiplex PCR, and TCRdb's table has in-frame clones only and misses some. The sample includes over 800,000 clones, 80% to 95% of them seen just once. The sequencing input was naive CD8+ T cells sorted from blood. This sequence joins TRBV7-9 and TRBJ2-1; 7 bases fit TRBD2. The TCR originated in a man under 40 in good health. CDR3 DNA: TGTGCCAGCAGCGAGCGGGACGGTAGCTCCTACAATGAGCAGTTCTTC. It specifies CASSERDGSSYNEQFF. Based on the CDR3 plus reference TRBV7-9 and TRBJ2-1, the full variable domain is DTGVSQNPRHKITKRGQNVTFRCDPISEHNRLYWYRQTLGQGPEFLTYFQNEAQLEKSRLLSDRFSAERPKGSFSTLEIQRTEQGDSAMYLCASSERDGSSYNEQFFGPGTRLTVL.